These 27 T cell receptor beta chains originate from one sample sequenced in a study of cytomegalovirus exposure and HLA in healthy donors. PCR employed 60 Vbeta and 13 Jbeta primers. The data were produced by immunoSEQ multiplex PCR, yet TCRdb's version contains in-frame clones alone and is incomplete. The sample has around 130,000 clones; roughly 79% are singletons. Sequenced material: PBMCs. The receptors here all came from a woman aged 18 to 35 in good health and CMV-seronegative.

The chain employs TRBV5-1 and TRBJ1-1; D might be TRBD1 (6 bases). The germline CDR1 and CDR2 sequences are SGHRS and YFSETQ. V shed 7 bases and J shed 3 bases, with 19 bases lying between them. There are 15 residues in the CDR3. The CDR3: CASRGRGGGDTEAFF. The CDR3 coding sequence is TGCGCCAGCCGGGGACGGGGAGGGGGTGACACTGAAGCTTTCTTT.

The chain links TRBV11-2 to TRBJ2-7; D is undetermined. Germline-derived CDR1 and CDR2 are SGHAT and FQNNGV. V lost 6 bases to trimming and J lost 6 bases, with 9 bases between them. The CDR3 is 11 amino acids. Here the CDR3 DNA reads TGTGCCAGCAGTCGTAGTTTCGAGCAGTACTTC. The encoded protein is CASSRSFEQYF.

V is TRBV7-6 and J is TRBJ1-5, with D possibly TRBD1 on 5 matching bases. The ends were cut back, 1 base at V and 3 bases at J, with 13 bases in the middle. CDR3 length: 16 residues. The germline gives CDR1 SGHVS, CDR2 FNYEAQ. CDR3 coding DNA: TGTGCCAGCAGCTTAGGGATGGGGGGATCCAATCAGCCCCAGCATTTT. Its protein product is CASSLGMGGSNQPQHF.

The chain has TRBV20-1 and TRBJ2-7, with 7 nucleotides matching TRBD2. V lost 5 bases to trimming and J lost 5 bases; unmatched junction nucleotides: 3. CDR1 DFQATT and CDR2 SNEGSKA come from the germline V gene (reference sequence). The CDR3 loop spans 11 amino acids. As DNA, the CDR3 is TGCAGTGCTGGGGGAGGGAACGAGCAGTACTTC. Protein: CSAGGGNEQYF.

This chain connects TRBV4-2 to TRBJ2-1; 9 bases are shared with TRBD2. The CDR3 contains 13 residues. V shed 6 bases, J shed 8 bases, and the junction held 5 bases outside the gene matches. Germline loops: CDR1 LGHNA, CDR2 YNFKEQ. DNA for the CDR3: TGTGCCAGCAGAGTAGCGGGAGAAGATGAGCAGTTCTTC. Translated: CASRVAGEDEQFF.

The rearrangement uses TRBV10-1 and TRBJ1-1, with a tentative D call TRBD1 (6 bases). Trimming cost V 6 bases and J 0 bases, with 14 bases left between them. This CDR3 has 15 amino acids. Germline values: CDR1 WNHNN, CDR2 SYGVQD (reference sequence). CDR3 in amino acids: CASRASQGMNTEAFF. DNA for the CDR3: TGCGCCAGCAGGGCCTCACAGGGAATGAACACTGAAGCTTTCTTT.

The V call is TRBV5-4, the J call TRBJ1-1; D gene ambiguous. This CDR3 has 12 residues. V dropped 0 bases and J dropped 4 bases, with 4 bases sitting between them. Looked up from germline, CDR1 is SGHNT and CDR2 is YYREEE (reference sequence). For the CDR3, the DNA is TGTGCCAGCAGCTTGGGCGTCACTGAAGCTTTCTTT. Translation gives CASSLGVTEAFF. The whole variable domain, remainder taken from reference TRBV5-4 and TRBJ1-1, is ETGVTQSPTHLIKTRGQQVTLRCSSQSGHNTVSWYQQALGQGPQFIFQYYREEENGRGNFPPRFSGLQFPNYSSELNVNALELDDSALYLCASSLGVTEAFFGQGTRLTVV.

The chain couples TRBV5-1 to TRBJ2-1; D gene unclear. V was trimmed by 5 bases and J by 3 bases, leaving 12 bases between them. The germline V gene has CDR1 SGHRS and CDR2 YFSETQ. This CDR3 has 14 amino acids. The CDR3 nucleotides are TGCGCCAGCAGACGGGTCCCAGACTACAATGAGCAGTTCTTC. Translated, it gives CASRRVPDYNEQFF.

V is TRBV19 and J is TRBJ1-3; unclear D gene. V was shortened by 2 bases and J by 0 bases, with 5 bases between the two germline ends. The CDR3 spans 14 residues. Germline values: CDR1 LNHDA, CDR2 SQIVND (reference sequence). The CDR3 nucleotides read TGTGCCAGTAGTATAACGGGCTCTGGAAACACCATATATTTT. It codes for CASSITGSGNTIYF.

The chain uses TRBV6-4 and TRBJ1-2, with a possible D match to TRBD1 (5 bases). This CDR3 contains 13 residues. The V gene lost 4 bases and the J gene lost 8 bases, with 14 bases spanning the gap. The V gene's germline CDR1 is MRHNA and CDR2 SNTAGT. CDR3 sequence reads: CASSAGFFGGYTF. The DNA of the CDR3 is TGTGCCAGCAGTGCAGGGTTTTTCGGCGGCTACACCTTC.

This rearrangement joins TRBV5-4 to TRBJ1-2; D not certain. Trimming removed 0 bases from V and 0 bases from J, with 12 bases in between. The germline CDR1 and CDR2 sequences are SGHNT and YYREEE (reference sequence). The CDR3 covers 16 residues. CDR3 DNA sequence: TGTGCCAGCAGCTTGGGGTTAAACACAGCTAACTATGGCTACACCTTC. Translation gives CASSLGLNTANYGYTF.

This rearrangement joins TRBV10-3 to TRBJ1-1; TRBD1 aligns across 7 bases. The ends lost 4 bases at V and 4 bases at J; junction bases unmatched: 3. This CDR3 contains 13 residues. Germline-derived CDR1 and CDR2 are ENHRY and SYGVKD. CDR3 nucleotides: TGTGCCATCAGTGTTCGACAGGGCACTGAAGCTTTCTTT. Translation gives CAISVRQGTEAFF.

The chain uses TRBV14 and TRBJ2-1; 11 bases are a match to TRBD2. The CDR3 sequence is 16 residues long. Germline CDR1 SGHDN, CDR2 FVKESK. The junction had 1 base not matched to a gene; V was cut back by 3 bases and J by 0 bases. The CDR3 loop is CASSQGTSGSYNEQFF. In nucleotides, the CDR3 is TGTGCCAGCAGCCAGGGGACTAGCGGCTCCTACAATGAGCAGTTCTTC.

The chain carries TRBV5-1 and TRBJ2-5; 10 nucleotides line up with TRBD2. V lost 4 bases to trimming and J lost 0 bases; unmatched junction nucleotides: 9. CDR1 SGHRS and CDR2 YFSETQ come from the germline V gene. This CDR3 is 17 amino acids long. In DNA form, the CDR3 reads TGCGCCAGCAGCCTAGGCGGTCTAGCGGGGGACCAAGAGACCCAGTACTTC. The encoded protein is CASSLGGLAGDQETQYF.

CDR3 loop: CASSTVTLQSGNTEAFF. Here the CDR3 DNA reads TGTGCCAGCTCGACCGTTACCCTACAGTCAGGGAACACTGAAGCTTTCTTT. J is TRBJ1-1 and V is TRBV18; D is uncertain. V was cut by 6 bases and J by 1 base, with 21 bases left in between. The germline V gene encodes CDR1 KGHSH and CDR2 LQKENI. The CDR3 runs to 17 residues. The full variable domain, completed using reference TRBV18 and TRBJ1-1, is NAGVMQNPRHLVRRRGQEARLRCSPMKGHSHVYWYRQLPEEGLKFMVYLQKENIIDESGMPKERFSAEFPKEGPSILRIQQVVRGDSAAYFCASSTVTLQSGNTEAFFGQGTRLTVV.

The chain combines TRBV28 with TRBJ2-1; 9 nucleotides match TRBD2. After removal of 4 bases from V and 4 bases from J, the junction contained 5 bases not matched to a gene. This CDR3 has 15 amino acids. CDR1 is MDHEN, CDR2 SYDVKM, per germline. The CDR3 DNA reads TGTGCCAGCAGTTCCCCTAGCGGGGTTTACAATGAGCAGTTCTTC. It codes for CASSSPSGVYNEQFF.

This clone came up a few times. The chain carries TRBV15 and TRBJ1-1; 8 bases line up with TRBD1. Germline assignment: CDR1 LNHNV and CDR2 YYDKDF (reference sequence). Trimming took 0 bases from V and 10 from J; bases not matched to a gene: 4. The CDR3 is 13 residues long. CDR3 residues: CATSRENRGIAFF. In DNA form, the CDR3 reads TGTGCCACCAGCAGAGAGAACAGGGGGATAGCTTTCTTT.

About this clone itself: An end of the junction differs from the germline gene, which may be a read error. The chain joins TRBV5-1 to TRBJ1-1, with 10 bases identical to TRBD1. Germline assignment: CDR1 SGHRS and CDR2 YFSETQ. This CDR3 comprises 17 residues. The CDR3 here is CVSSLGDRGRGNTEAFF. CDR3 nucleotides: TGCGTCAGCAGCTTGGGGGACAGGGGAAGGGGGAACACTGAAGCTTTCTTT.

The J gene is TRBJ2-2, the V gene TRBV5-1; D is unclear. The V end lost 0 bases, the J end lost 0 bases, and 9 bases lay between the germline ends. Germline V gene data show CDR1 as SGHRS and CDR2 as YFSETQ. CDR3 length: 16 residues. CDR3 loop: CASSLEQFANTGELFF. DNA of the CDR3: TGCGCCAGCAGCTTGGAACAGTTCGCGAACACCGGGGAGCTGTTTTTT.

The chain links TRBV25-1 to TRBJ2-2; D remains ambiguous. Germline V gives CDR1 MGHDK, CDR2 SYGVNS. CDR3 length: 14 residues. V dropped 1 base and J dropped 0 bases, with 3 bases sitting between them. CDR3 DNA sequence: TGTGCCAGCAGTGAATTATCGAACACCGGGGAGCTGTTTTTT. Its translation is CASSELSNTGELFF. The variable domain in full, with the rest retrieved from reference TRBV25-1 and TRBJ2-2, is EADIYQTPRYLVIGTGKKITLECSQTMGHDKMYWYQQDPGMELHLIHYSYGVNSTEKGDLSSESTVSRIRTEHFPLTLESARPSHTSQYLCASSELSNTGELFFGEGSRLTVL.

This chain uses TRBV27 with TRBJ2-3, with D possibly TRBD1 on 6 matching bases. Germline CDR1 and CDR2: MNHEY and SMNVEV (reference sequence). V lost 4 bases and J 5 bases, leaving 13 bases between the germline ends. The CDR3 has 14 amino acids. In nucleotides, the CDR3 is TGTGCCAGCAGTTCCAGGGGCTGGGAAGATACGCAGTATTTT. This gives the protein CASSSRGWEDTQYF.

This clone was recorded only once. The J gene is TRBJ2-5, the V gene TRBV20-1, with TRBD2 as a possible D gene (5 bases). V gave up 6 bases and J gave up 7 bases, with 12 bases separating them. Germline CDR1 reads DFQATT; CDR2 reads SNEGSKA (reference sequence). CDR3 length: 11 residues. CDR3 sequence: CSARGEATQYF. In DNA form, the CDR3 reads TGCAGTGCCCGGGGAGAAGCGACCCAGTACTTC.

V usage is TRBV6-6 and J usage is TRBJ1-4, with unresolved D. Germline lookup yields CDR1 MNHNY and CDR2 SVGAGI (reference sequence). The CDR3 is 15 residues long. The V and J ends lost 6 bases and 8 bases respectively, with 19 bases between them. This CDR3 reads CASRLLVQVGEKLFF. DNA of the CDR3: TGTGCCAGCAGGCTACTCGTTCAGGTTGGGGAAAAACTGTTTTTT.

This chain links TRBV30 with TRBJ2-3; TRBD2 might be the D (6 bases). The CDR3 loop spans 13 amino acids. Germline loops: CDR1 GTSNPN, CDR2 SVGIG (reference sequence). The CDR3 DNA follows: TGTGCTTCACCGGGAGTCGGGGAAGATACGCAGTATTTT. Amino acid sequence: CASPGVGEDTQYF.

This clone showed up just a few times. The rearrangement joins TRBV5-6 to TRBJ2-5; 7 bases fit TRBD2. This CDR3 is built from 12 residues. The germline V gene encodes CDR1 SGHDT and CDR2 YYEEEE. The ends lost 2 bases at V and 5 bases at J; junction bases unmatched: 0. In DNA form, the CDR3 reads TGTGCCAGCAGCTTCGGGAGGGAGACCCAGTACTTC. Translation gives CASSFGRETQYF.

This rearrangement joins TRBV7-2 to TRBJ2-5; 13 bases agree with TRBD2. The CDR3 length is 15 residues. Per germline, CDR1 SGHTA and CDR2 FQGNSA. V lost 5 bases to trimming and J lost 4 bases; unmatched junction nucleotides: 4. The CDR3 sequence is CASSAGLAGVETQYF. CDR3 bases: TGTGCCAGCAGCGCCGGACTAGCGGGAGTAGAGACCCAGTACTTC.

The chain employs TRBV19 and TRBJ1-2; the match to TRBD1 covers 8 bases. Germline CDR1 LNHDA, CDR2 SQIVND (reference sequence). V lost 5 bases, J lost 2 bases, and 10 bases stayed unmatched. CDR3 length: 16 residues. Written as DNA, the CDR3 is TGTGCCAGTAGTCTTACCGGGACAGGACCGAACTATGGCTACACCTTC. The encoded protein is CASSLTGTGPNYGYTF.